What follows is one T cell receptor beta chain and its context. What antigen it recognizes has not been identified. The record has no base qualities; no much larger clone is one base away. The record originates from a study of blood T cell repertoires in COVID-19 (dated by TCRdb to 2020 to 2021). For context, the study as a whole: Collaborator samples came from the United States, Italy and Spain and covered acute and convalescent phases of COVID-19. The prospective study material was composed of cDNA or gDNA derived from T cells, B-cell-depleted T cells, or PBMCs. Deeply sampled blood TCRbeta repertoires from subjects exposed to, actively infected with, or recovered from COVID-19 were included in the dataset. The repertoires were made available in a free public database intended to serve as a resource for research on the immune response to SARS-CoV-2. Samples were obtained from the ongoing ImmuneRACE study (first 160 participants) and from over a thousand subjects provided by 6 global collaborators. Nearly every sample came with metadata listing a de-identified subject ID, COVID-19 status, age in years and sex. Where available, HLA class I and class II types were taken from metadata supplied by the sample provider and were not determined by assay-based typing.

The paper's findings and limits, for the study overall: The amount of clinical and demographic metadata varied by source and participant and was provided uncurated.

TCRbeta CDR3 regions were amplified from genomic DNA using the immunoSEQ Assay, a bias-controlled multiplex PCR. The original methods were these. The number of nucleated cells in each sample was estimated by amplification of reference gene primers within the assay. Sequence reads were collapsed and filtered to measure the absolute abundance of every unique TCRbeta CDR3 rearrangement. For each sample, productive Simpson clonality was calculated by taking the square root of Simpson's diversity index across productive rearrangements. TCRdb mirrors the immuneACCESS table, restricted to in-frame sequences. Some clones are absent from its copies; in checked studies, under half trace to an unresolved V gene, and the reason for the others is unknown. D and trimming were read from the DNA, whereas the V and J calls and clone size are those reported in that table. The sample contains around 42,000 clones, 88% of them found a single time. About 4.6% of the sample rests with the top ten.

Per the germline V gene, MDHEN is the CDR1 and SYDVKM is the CDR2. The CDR3 numbers 13 residues from cysteine through phenylalanine. Only the CDR3 DNA stays, 39 bases, in frame from base 1. V has 6 bases trimmed and J has 6 bases trimmed; junction bases matching no gene number 2. Whole blood was collected in K2EDTA tubes by collaborating institutions according to the institutions' own protocols. For TCRbeta analysis, collaborator samples were shipped as frozen whole blood, as isolated PBMCs, or as DNA extracted from either sample type. The TCR comes from a human donor in a cohort sampled during active COVID-19. Recombination connected TRBV28 to TRBJ2-1, and 10 junction bases match TRBD1. Sequencing was carried out using peripheral blood. The CDR3 region: CASSRTGGNEQFF. The DNA is TGTGCCAGCAGCCGGACAGGGGGCAATGAGCAGTTCTTC.